This T cell receptor beta chain was profiled in a study of cytomegalovirus exposure and HLA in healthy donors. Study-level background: Sequencing of about 179 million T cells in an earlier analysis found 120 million or so unique TCR beta sequences.

A word on this clone: Its antigen is not identified.

Broader study findings: When presence/absence was analysed, sequencing depth was taken to be roughly uniform across donors. In a later analysis, an Asian-associated ancestry cluster reportedly showed fewer N-insertions than the roughly 730-donor mean. As was reported, the classifier diagnosed cytomegalovirus status with high specificity and sensitivity.

Germline loops: CDR1 SGHAT, CDR2 FQNNGV. V lost 4 bases, J lost 11 bases, and 9 bases lay in between. This CDR3 is built from 11 residues. 60 Vbeta and 13 Jbeta primers were used in PCR. TCRdb's copy holds only in-frame clones and misses some; the assay was immunoSEQ multiplex PCR. Of roughly 100,000 clones listed, 75% to 80% were seen once; the top ten hold roughly 9.1%. This receptor was obtained from a male donor in good health and CMV-seropositive. This rearrangement joins TRBV11-2 to TRBJ2-1; TRBD2 might be the D (6 bases). The sequencing input was PBMCs. CDR3 nucleotide sequence: TGTGCCAGCAGCTGGGGGGAACAGCAGTTCTTC. Its protein product is CASSWGEQQFF.